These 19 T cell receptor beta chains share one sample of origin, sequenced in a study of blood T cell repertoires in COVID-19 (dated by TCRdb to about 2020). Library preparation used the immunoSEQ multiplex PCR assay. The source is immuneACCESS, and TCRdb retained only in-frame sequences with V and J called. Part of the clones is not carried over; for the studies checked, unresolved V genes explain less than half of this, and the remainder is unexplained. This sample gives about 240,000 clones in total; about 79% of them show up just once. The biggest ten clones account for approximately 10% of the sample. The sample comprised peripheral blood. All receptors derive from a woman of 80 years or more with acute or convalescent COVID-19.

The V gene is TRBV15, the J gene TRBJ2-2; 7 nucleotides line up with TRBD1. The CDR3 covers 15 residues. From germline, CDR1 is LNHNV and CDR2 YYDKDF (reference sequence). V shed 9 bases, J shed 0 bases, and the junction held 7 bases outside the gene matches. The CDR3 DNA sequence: TGTGCCACGGGGCCAGGGACAGCGAACACCGGGGAGCTGTTTTTT. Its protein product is CATGPGTANTGELFF.

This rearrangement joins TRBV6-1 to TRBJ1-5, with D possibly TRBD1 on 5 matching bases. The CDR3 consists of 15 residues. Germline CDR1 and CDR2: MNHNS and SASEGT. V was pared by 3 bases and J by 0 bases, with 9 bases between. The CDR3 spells CASSDRVYSNQPQHF. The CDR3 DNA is TGTGCCAGCAGTGACAGGGTCTATAGCAATCAGCCCCAGCATTTT.

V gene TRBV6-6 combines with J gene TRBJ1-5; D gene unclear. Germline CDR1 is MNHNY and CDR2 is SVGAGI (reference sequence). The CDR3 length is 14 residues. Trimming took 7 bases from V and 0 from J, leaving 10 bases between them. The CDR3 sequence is CASNGFYSNQPQHF. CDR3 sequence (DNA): TGTGCCAGCAATGGCTTTTATAGCAATCAGCCCCAGCATTTT.

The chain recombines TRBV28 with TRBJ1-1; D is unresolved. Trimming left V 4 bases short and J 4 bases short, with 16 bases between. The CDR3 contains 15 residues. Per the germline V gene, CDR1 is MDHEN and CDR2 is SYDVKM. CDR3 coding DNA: TGTGCCAGCAGTTCGCCCTCGACCCGGGGCACTGAAGCTTTCTTT. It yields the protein CASSSPSTRGTEAFF.

CDR3 sequence (DNA): TGTGCCAGCAGTTCAGGCGCCGGCCACACTGAAGCTTTCTTT. Protein sequence: CASSSGAGHTEAFF. V gene TRBV28 combines with J gene TRBJ1-1; D unresolved. Germline CDR1 reads MDHEN; CDR2 reads SYDVKM. Trimming shortened V by 4 bases and J by 3 bases, and 12 bases separated the two germline ends. This CDR3 region has 14 residues.

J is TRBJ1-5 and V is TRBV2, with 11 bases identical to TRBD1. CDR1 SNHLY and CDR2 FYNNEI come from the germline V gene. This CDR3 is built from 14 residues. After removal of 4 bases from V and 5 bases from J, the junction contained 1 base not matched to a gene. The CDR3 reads CASSGTGGHQPQHF. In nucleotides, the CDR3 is TGTGCCAGCAGTGGGACAGGGGGCCATCAGCCCCAGCATTTT.

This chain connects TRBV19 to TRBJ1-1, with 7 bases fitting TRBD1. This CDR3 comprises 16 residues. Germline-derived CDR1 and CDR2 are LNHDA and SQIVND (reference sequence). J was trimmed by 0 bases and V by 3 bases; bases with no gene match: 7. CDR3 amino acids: CASSIRQGMVNTEAFF. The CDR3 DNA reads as TGTGCCAGTAGTATTAGACAGGGCATGGTGAACACTGAAGCTTTCTTT. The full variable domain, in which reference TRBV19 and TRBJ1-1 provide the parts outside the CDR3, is DGGITQSPKYLFRKEGQNVTLSCEQNLNHDAMYWYRQDPGQGLRLIYYSQIVNDFQKGDIAEGYSVSREKKESFPLTVTSAQKNPTAFYLCASSIRQGMVNTEAFFGQGTRLTVV.

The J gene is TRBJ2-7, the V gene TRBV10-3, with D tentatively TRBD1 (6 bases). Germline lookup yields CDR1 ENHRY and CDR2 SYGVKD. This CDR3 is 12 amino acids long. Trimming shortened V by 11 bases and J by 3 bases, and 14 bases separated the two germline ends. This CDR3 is CASNSDSYEQYF. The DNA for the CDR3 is TGTGCCTCAAACTCGGACAGCTACGAGCAGTACTTC.

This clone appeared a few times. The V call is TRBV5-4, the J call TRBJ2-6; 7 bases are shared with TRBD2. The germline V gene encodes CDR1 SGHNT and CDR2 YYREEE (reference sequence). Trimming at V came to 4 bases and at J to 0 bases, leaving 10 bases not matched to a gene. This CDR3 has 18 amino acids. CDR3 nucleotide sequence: TGTGCCAGCAGCCCTAGGGGCCGGACTAGCTCTGGGGCCAACGTCCTGACTTTC. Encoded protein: CASSPRGRTSSGANVLTF.

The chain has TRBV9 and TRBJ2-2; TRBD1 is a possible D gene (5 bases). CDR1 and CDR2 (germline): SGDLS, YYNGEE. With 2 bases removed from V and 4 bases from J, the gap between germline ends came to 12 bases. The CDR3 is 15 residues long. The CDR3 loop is CASSVDGAGTGELFF. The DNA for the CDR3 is TGTGCCAGCAGCGTTGATGGGGCTGGCACCGGGGAGCTGTTTTTT.

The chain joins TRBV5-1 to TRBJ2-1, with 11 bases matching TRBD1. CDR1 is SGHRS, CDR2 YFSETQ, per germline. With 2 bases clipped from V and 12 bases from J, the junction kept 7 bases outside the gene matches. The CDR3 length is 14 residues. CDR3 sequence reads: CASSLPGQGVGQFF. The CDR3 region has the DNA TGCGCCAGCAGCTTACCGGGACAGGGGGTGGGGCAGTTCTTC.

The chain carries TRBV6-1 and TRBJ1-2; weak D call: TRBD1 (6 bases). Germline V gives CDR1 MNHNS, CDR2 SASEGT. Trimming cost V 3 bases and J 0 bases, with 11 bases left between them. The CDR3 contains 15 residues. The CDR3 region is CASSDPRTANYGYTF. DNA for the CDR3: TGTGCCAGCAGTGACCCCCGGACAGCTAACTATGGCTACACCTTC.

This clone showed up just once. The CDR3 DNA is TGTGCCAGCAGTGTTTACAATCAGCCCCAGCATTTT. Protein product: CASSVYNQPQHF. This chain joins TRBV2 and TRBJ1-5; no definite D call. The V and J ends lost 4 bases and 3 bases respectively, with 4 bases between them. The CDR3 sequence is 12 residues long. The germline V gene has CDR1 SNHLY and CDR2 FYNNEI.

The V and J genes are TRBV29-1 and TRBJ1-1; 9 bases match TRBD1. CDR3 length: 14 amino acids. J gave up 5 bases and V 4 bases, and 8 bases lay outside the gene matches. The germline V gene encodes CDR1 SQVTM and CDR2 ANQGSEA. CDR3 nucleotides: TGCAGCGTTGCCCGGTGGACAGGGGTAACTGAAGCTTTCTTT. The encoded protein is CSVARWTGVTEAFF.

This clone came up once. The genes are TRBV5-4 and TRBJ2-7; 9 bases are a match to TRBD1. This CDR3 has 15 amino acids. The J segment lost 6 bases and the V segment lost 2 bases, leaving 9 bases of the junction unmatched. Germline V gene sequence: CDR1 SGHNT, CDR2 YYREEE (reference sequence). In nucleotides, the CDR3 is TGTGCCAGCAGCTTTCCGGGACAGGGTTTCCTCGAGCAGTACTTC. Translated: CASSFPGQGFLEQYF.

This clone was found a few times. CDR3 sequence: CASSQRGRRATNEKLFF. For the CDR3, the DNA is TGTGCCAGCAGTCAGCGGGGGAGGAGGGCAACTAATGAAAAACTGTTTTTT. This chain uses TRBV3-1 (or the pseudogene TRBV3-2) with TRBJ1-4; TRBD1 is a possible D gene (5 bases). V was cut by 6 bases and J by 0 bases, with 17 bases left in between. Germline CDR1 is LGHDT and CDR2 is YNNKEL (reference sequence). CDR3 length equals 17 residues.

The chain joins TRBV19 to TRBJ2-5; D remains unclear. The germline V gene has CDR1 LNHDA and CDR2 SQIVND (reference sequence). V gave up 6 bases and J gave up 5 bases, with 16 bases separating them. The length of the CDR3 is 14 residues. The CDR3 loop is CASSPSIPRETQYF. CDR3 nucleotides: TGTGCCAGTAGCCCCTCGATCCCTCGGGAGACCCAGTACTTC.

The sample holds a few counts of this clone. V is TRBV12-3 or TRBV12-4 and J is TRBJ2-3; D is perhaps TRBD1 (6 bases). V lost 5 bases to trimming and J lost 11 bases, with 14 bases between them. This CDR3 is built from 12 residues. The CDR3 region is CASSTGTTGQYF. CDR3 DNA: TGTGCCAGCAGTACCGGGACAACTGGGCAGTATTTT.

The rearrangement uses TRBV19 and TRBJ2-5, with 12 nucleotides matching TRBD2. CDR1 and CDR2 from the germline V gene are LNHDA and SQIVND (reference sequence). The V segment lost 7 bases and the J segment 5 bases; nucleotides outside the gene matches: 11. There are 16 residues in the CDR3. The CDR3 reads CASTPTSGGIGETQYF. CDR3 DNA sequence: TGTGCCAGTACCCCGACTAGCGGGGGCATCGGGGAGACCCAGTACTTC.